This T cell receptor beta chain was identified in a study of CXCR3-negative and CXCR3-positive naive CD8 T cells. Study-level points and caveats: TRB CDR3 hydrophobicity was greater in CXCR3-positive naive cells than in CXCR3-negative naive cells.

The CDR3 is 15 amino acids. From germline, CDR1 is SGHDN and CDR2 FVKESK. This clonotype is medium-sized by frequency. Its specificity is unknown. Via 5' RACE with UMI labels, TRB cDNA libraries were prepared. Using the 5' RACE reads, TCRdb records one entry per CDR3 protein without DNA. The sample data list around 26,000 distinct CDR3 sequences. The chain has TRBV14 and TRBJ2-1; as DNA is missing, the TRBD1 call by TCRdb cannot be tested. Material: naive CXCR3- CD8+ T cells from blood. The subset was: CD45RO-CCR7+CD27+CD95- naive CD8+ T cells lacking CXCR3 (TNR3-). This TCR derives from a human donor in good health. Some clones in this sample may be carry-over from other donors' samples. Here the CDR3 reads CASSHGTAVYNEQFF.